This record concerns one T cell receptor (beta chain) sequence. Per the original methods: For nucleated cells, counts were estimated from reference gene primer amplification. Repertoires were generated with immunoSEQ multiplex PCR, while TCRdb's copy carries only in-frame clones and drops some. V, J and clone size are those of that table, while D and trimming were read from the DNA. Of about 220,000 clones in the sample, roughly four fifths were seen once. The CDR3 covers 14 residues. Germline V gene lookup returns CDR1 SGHTA and CDR2 FQGNSA. The J segment lost 8 bases and the V segment lost 4 bases, leaving 7 bases of the junction unmatched. This sample was taken from a study of blood T cell repertoires in COVID-19. About the study: T cells, B-cell-depleted T cells, or PBMCs supplied cDNA or gDNA.

Participants were placed into cohorts based on the clinical history they reported. Sample: PBMCs or T cells enriched from blood (not recorded which). This sequence joins TRBV7-2 and TRBJ1-5; 8 bases are a match to TRBD1. The receptor comes from a woman between 55 and 75 years old who had recovered from COVID-19. Here the CDR3 reads CASSSGQGEKPQHF. In nucleotides, the CDR3 is TGTGCCAGCAGCTCAGGACAGGGCGAAAAGCCCCAGCATTTT.